The next 18 T cell receptor beta chains were all read from a single sample in a study of blood T cell repertoires in COVID-19. The data were produced by immunoSEQ multiplex PCR, yet TCRdb's version contains in-frame clones alone and is incomplete. The data contain hundreds of thousands of clones, 88% of them singletons. Sequenced input: peripheral blood. Receptors were obtained from a woman younger than 45 with COVID-19, enrolled during active disease.

This sequence joins TRBV12-3 or TRBV12-4 and TRBJ1-6; D remains unclear. The CDR3 is 11 amino acids. V shed 6 bases and J shed 14 bases, with 11 bases lying between them. The CDR3 nucleotides read TGTGCCAGCAGCTCAACCTCTACCCTCCACTTT. It codes for CASSSTSTLHF.

The chain combines TRBV4-3 with TRBJ2-1; D is undetermined. This CDR3 contains 13 residues. Germline V lookup: CDR1 LGHNA, CDR2 YSLEER. V lost 0 bases and J lost 12, with 12 bases in between. As DNA, the CDR3 is TGCGCCAGCAGCCAAGACCCGCCCTATCGGCAGTTCTTC. Translated, it gives CASSQDPPYRQFF.

This rearrangement joins TRBV19 to TRBJ1-4; D remains unclear. This CDR3 is 19 amino acids long. Germline CDR1 and CDR2: LNHDA and SQIVND (reference sequence). V was trimmed by 1 base and J by 4 bases, leaving 22 bases between them. CDR3 DNA: TGTGCCAGTAGTATAGTCCTAGCCGGCGGACGGACTGTTAATGAAAAACTGTTTTTT. Translation gives CASSIVLAGGRTVNEKLFF.

This clone has just a few counts. The V call is TRBV19, the J call TRBJ1-6, with a weak D call TRBD1 (6 bases). V lost 5 bases and J lost 8, with 19 bases in between. The CDR3 covers 16 residues. Per germline, CDR1 LNHDA and CDR2 SQIVND (reference sequence). The CDR3 nucleotides read TGTGCCAGTAGTCAACCGACCAGGGGCTCGGATTCACCCCTCCACTTT. Protein product: CASSQPTRGSDSPLHF.

This clone was seen only once. The V call is TRBV2, the J call TRBJ2-7; D is possibly TRBD1 (5 bases). Germline CDR1 is SNHLY and CDR2 is FYNNEI. V was clipped by 3 bases and J by 0 bases, with 18 bases between them. This CDR3 has 17 amino acids. The CDR3 reads CASSDIGAARSSYEQYV. CDR3 DNA: TGTGCCAGCAGTGATATAGGGGCCGCCAGGTCCTCCTACGAGCAGTACGTC.

The chain recombines TRBV5-1 with TRBJ2-3; D may be TRBD1 (6 bases). V lost 0 bases to trimming and J lost 2 bases, with 16 bases between them. This CDR3 contains 17 residues. From germline, CDR1 is SGHRS and CDR2 YFSETQ. This chain's CDR3 is CASSLVGGVGATDTQYF. In nucleotides, the CDR3 is TGCGCCAGCAGCTTGGTCGGTGGTGTGGGGGCCACAGATACGCAGTATTTT.

The chain uses TRBV13 and TRBJ2-1; no clear D gene. The germline V and J ends were trimmed by 3 bases and 7 bases, with 16 bases remaining between them. Germline CDR1 is PRHDT and CDR2 is FYEKMQ (reference sequence). CDR3 size: 15 residues. CDR3 DNA sequence: TGTGCCAGCAGCTTGGGTGCGGTGAGGCCAAATGAGCAGTTCTTC. It yields the protein CASSLGAVRPNEQFF.

CDR3 sequence: CASGGQGNTGELFF. The CDR3, as DNA: TGTGCCAGCGGGGGACAGGGGAACACCGGGGAGCTGTTTTTT. This rearrangement joins TRBV4-2 to TRBJ2-2; 9 bases fit TRBD1. Germline V gives CDR1 LGHNA, CDR2 YNFKEQ. The CDR3 runs 14 residues. The ends lost 8 bases at V and 1 base at J; junction bases unmatched: 2.

The chain carries TRBV12-5 and TRBJ1-1, with D possibly matching TRBD1 (5 bases). This CDR3 contains 15 residues. V was pared by 1 base and J by 4 bases, with 13 bases between. The germline V gene has CDR1 LGHNT and CDR2 FRNRAP. The DNA for the CDR3 is TGTGCTAGTGGTTTGGGGGGCGAGTGGAGCACTGAAGCTTTCTTT. Translating gives CASGLGGEWSTEAFF.

This chain uses TRBV10-3 with TRBJ2-2, with TRBD1 matching 9 bases. Per the germline V gene, CDR1 is ENHRY and CDR2 is SYGVKD. V dropped 10 bases and J dropped 4; count of bases not matched to a gene: 13. This CDR3 comprises 16 residues. The CDR3 DNA follows: TGTGCCACCGACGAGGACCAGGACAGGGGCACCGGGGAGCTGTTTTTT. The encoded protein is CATDEDQDRGTGELFF.

The J gene is TRBJ2-5, the V gene TRBV11-2; TRBD2 matches 7 bases. This CDR3 has 15 amino acids. Germline V gene lookup returns CDR1 SGHAT and CDR2 FQNNGV. J was trimmed by 2 bases and V by 5 bases; bases with no gene match: 8. The CDR3 nucleotides read TGTGCCAGCAGCCCCTGGACCGGGGGGCAAGAGACCCAGTACTTC. It is translated as CASSPWTGGQETQYF.

This rearrangement joins TRBV7-2 to TRBJ2-1; possibly TRBD2 for D (7 bases). Looked up from germline, CDR1 is SGHTA and CDR2 is FQGNSA. V lost 4 bases, J lost 2 bases, and 18 bases lay in between. CDR3 length equals 17 residues. CDR3 residues: CASSSPPGGGTYNEQFF. As DNA, the CDR3 is TGTGCCAGCAGCTCCCCCCCGGGGGGCGGCACCTACAATGAGCAGTTCTTC. The full variable domain, its missing parts supplied by reference TRBV7-2 and TRBJ2-1, is GAGVSQSPSNKVTEKGKDVELRCDPISGHTALYWYRQSLGQGLEFLIYFQGNSAPDKSGLPSDRFSAERTGGSVSTLTIQRTQQEDSAVYLCASSSPPGGGTYNEQFFGPGTRLTVL.

This clone appeared a single time. The chain joins TRBV12-5 to TRBJ2-5; 11 bases agree with TRBD1. Per germline, CDR1 LGHNT and CDR2 FRNRAP. J was trimmed by 5 bases and V by 6 bases; bases with no gene match: 8. The CDR3 is 15 amino acids. The DNA of the CDR3 is TGTGCTAGTGGCCGGACCGGGACAGGGGGGGAGACCCAGTACTTC. It codes for CASGRTGTGGETQYF. Combining the CDR3 with reference TRBV12-5 and TRBJ2-5 gives the whole variable domain DARVTQTPRHKVTEMGQEVTMRCQPILGHNTVFWYRQTMMQGLELLAYFRNRAPLDDSGMPKDRFSAEMPDATLATLKIQPSEPRDSAVYFCASGRTGTGGETQYFGPGTRLLVL.

The chain is built from TRBV7-9 and TRBJ1-5, with a tentative D call TRBD1 (5 bases). Trimming stripped 5 bases from V and 1 base from J, with 9 bases between. Germline-derived CDR1 and CDR2 are SEHNR and FQNEAQ (reference sequence). This CDR3 comprises 14 residues. CDR3 sequence (DNA): TGTGCCAGCAGCATGGGGGGGAGCAATCAGCCCCAGCATTTT. Amino acids: CASSMGGSNQPQHF.

This clone was seen once. The genes are TRBV5-4 and TRBJ1-1, with a possible D match to TRBD1 (5 bases). This CDR3 is built from 13 residues. CDR1 SGHNT and CDR2 YYREEE come from the germline V gene (reference sequence). V was trimmed by 4 bases and J by 6 bases, leaving 13 bases between them. In DNA, the CDR3 is TGTGCCAGCAGCCGAACAGGCTACGCTGAAGCTTTCTTT. Translating gives CASSRTGYAEAFF. Looking up the rest from reference TRBV5-4 and TRBJ1-1 gives the full variable domain: ETGVTQSPTHLIKTRGQQVTLRCSSQSGHNTVSWYQQALGQGPQFIFQYYREEENGRGNFPPRFSGLQFPNYSSELNVNALELDDSALYLCASSRTGYAEAFFGQGTRLTVV.

The J gene is TRBJ2-7, the V gene TRBV7-2; 11 nucleotides align to TRBD2. The germline V gene has CDR1 SGHTA and CDR2 FQGNSA. Trimming at V came to 4 bases and at J to 2 bases, leaving 4 bases not matched to a gene. This CDR3 is built from 15 residues. The CDR3 nucleotides are TGTGCCAGCAGCTCGACTAGCGGGGTTCCCTACGAGCAGTACTTC. It translates to CASSSTSGVPYEQYF.

This clone was recorded only once. The rearrangement links TRBV5-1 to TRBJ2-3; D unresolved. V lost 0 bases and J 4 bases, leaving 9 bases between the germline ends. The CDR3 is 14 amino acids. Germline CDR1 is SGHRS and CDR2 is YFSETQ. DNA for the CDR3: TGCGCCAGCAGCTTGGTCCAACGAGCAGATACGCAGTATTTT. Translated, it gives CASSLVQRADTQYF.

CDR3 DNA: TGTGCCAGCTCAATATCCGGGAGCAATCAGCCCCAGCATTTT. Translating gives CASSISGSNQPQHF. V is TRBV28 and J is TRBJ1-5; D is undetermined. The V gene lost 8 bases and the J gene lost 1 base, with 12 bases spanning the gap. This CDR3 has 14 residues. The germline CDR1 and CDR2 sequences are MDHEN and SYDVKM.